This T cell receptor (beta chain) was identified during a study of T-cell reconstitution after alpha-beta-depleted transplantation in children. In this sample, this clonotype turned up a few times. Relative to the germline gene, one junction end is altered; a read error may explain this. Germline V lookup: CDR1 DFQATT, CDR2 SNEGSKA (reference sequence). The CDR3 spans 13 residues. TCRbeta library construction was performed incorporating unique molecular identifiers. In TCRdb, the PCR reads were re-called with MiXCR into one record per CDR3 protein. The profile shows a few hundred thousand distinct CDR3 sequences, 9.9% of them singletons.

The material was PBMCs from the stem cell graft donor, obtained from the stem cell graft. The chain links TRBV20-1 to TRBJ2-5; 10 bases match TRBD1. The TCR was taken from a human donor who donated a stem cell graft to a child with SCID. CDR3 sequence (DNA): TGTTCCGGGACAGGGGCGGTCGAAGAGACCCAGTACTTC. Translating it yields CSGTGAVEETQYF.